This T cell receptor beta chain is from a study of cytomegalovirus exposure and HLA in healthy donors (dated by TCRdb to about 2017). At the level of the whole study: In an earlier analysis of roughly 500 of the donors, around 300 Gb of sequence data and 117 million unique TCR beta sequences from about 190 million T cells were reported. Typing coverage varied by locus: roughly 620-640 donors for A, B, C, DRB1 and DQB1; approximately 560 for DQA1; over 600 for DPA1; 450 to 480 for DPB1. All discovery cohort repertoires had been generated on a single sequencing platform. The genetic ancestry cluster associated with self-reported Caucasian donors included 81% of the roughly 400 genotyped donors. To predict cytomegalovirus infection status, the study brought together high-throughput TCR immunosequencing, statistical association of individual TCRs with disease status, and machine learning. An early release that covered about 640 HLA-typed donors contained 300 to 350 gigabases of sequencing data and approximately 85 million unique TCR sequences. Donor age, sex, ethnicity and CMV serostatus were collected together with the repertoire data. A later genetic analysis took genome-wide SNP genotypes for 398 of the 666 donors and used that subset as a discovery cohort. The study used immunosequencing to profile the T cell repertoires of approximately 630 subjects and linked those repertoires to cytomegalovirus serostatus. On average, 235,054 unique TCR beta nucleotide sequences were sequenced per donor among 350 to 400 genotyped donors of the cohort, with about 17% of those sequences being non-productive. An earlier analysis of 587 of the donors used high-throughput TCR beta sequencing to judge whether each TCR beta V gene segment behaved as functional or pseudogenic. Class I and class II HLA loci were covered by the typing at four-digit resolution. Rather than using new phenotypic data, the later analysis identified candidate immune exposures from TCR beta sequences and from how often those sequences occurred across donors. The study aimed to test whether cataloging public T cell receptors could reveal signatures of past pathogen exposure. In a later analysis, previously published TCR beta repertoires from 550 to 700 donors were re-analyzed and high-resolution HLA genotyping was added so that TCR occurrence patterns could be studied. About five DR-DQ haplotypes were treated as single units for association and clustering because of strong linkage in the cohort. A separate validation cohort of roughly 130 different subjects was used in addition to the roughly 640-subject first cohort.

The cohort was made up of roughly 670 healthy bone marrow donors. Cohort members were all nominally healthy when sampled, although unrecorded immune exposures were likely present. The donor was CMV seropositive and was included in the group of 250 to 300 seropositive cohort members. A peripheral blood sample was provided by each donor, and peripheral blood mononuclear cells were used for TCR beta sequencing. The Qiagen DNeasy Blood Extraction Kit was used to extract genomic DNA from the blood cell samples. Study-wide conclusions, independent of this receptor: In a later analysis, TCR association rates were found to vary across HLA loci, with the most associated TCRs seen for DRB1 alleles and the fewest for HLA-C alleles. A few of the identified cytomegalovirus-associated TCR beta chains were confirmed in vitro to be specific for cytomegalovirus antigens. The study listed 164 TCR beta chains as associated with cytomegalovirus. The classifier was reported to diagnose cytomegalovirus status with high specificity and sensitivity in both the original cohort and the validation cohort. CMV serostatus was the only immune exposure information available for the cohort. When HLA alleles, especially DR and DQ, strongly co-occurred, attributing TCR associations to individual alleles was difficult. An earlier analysis of 450 to 750 of the donors showed that most TCR beta V segments appeared in productive rearrangements either about 87% or about 30% of the time, which broadly matched IMGT annotations. A later analysis found that most CMV-associated TCR beta chains appeared HLA-restricted, with HLA associations seemingly driven largely by CMV exposure. Because some donors lacked HLA typing at each locus, the association tests relied only on the typed subset. At a false discovery rate of 0.05, a later analysis linked 16,951 TCR beta sequences to specific HLA alleles. A later genetic analysis associated a missense DCLRE1C variant with V-gene and J-gene trimming of TCR beta chains, and an independent cohort replicated the association. It was suggested by the authors that the approach could potentially be generalized to other disease states and immunological phenotypes. A further reported finding was that TCR beta sequences accurately predicted the HLA-A and HLA-B alleles for most subjects in the first cohort. While some public TCRs were present in many individuals, most TCR sequences turned up only very rarely across donors. Sequencing depth was assumed to be roughly uniform across donors in the presence/absence analyses, though that assumption may not hold. Some IMGT-functional V segments, including TRBV6-2 and TRBV6-3, could not be told apart with the 87-base-pair reads, so those segments were excluded. A later genetic analysis reported fewer N-insertions in productive TCRs among donors in an Asian-associated ancestry cluster than the approximately 670-donor mean. Linkage disequilibrium might explain the correlated functional status among segregating V segments, but an unknown experimental factor could not be ruled out. In this cohort, only TCR beta chains were sequenced, and detectable features were limited by the absence of alpha or paired-chain data. A cluster of highly shared sequence variants was judged likely to represent a technical artifact of the sequencing pipeline. The earlier analysis of 450 to 700 of the donors excluded 15 to 20 rarely observed V segments, including chromosome 9 orphons, because counts were too low. According to a later analysis, parvovirus B19, influenza, CMV and Epstein-Barr virus appeared linked to several top co-occurrence clusters. Compared with equally common non-associated chains, HLA-associated TCR beta chains in a later analysis were more clonally expanded and had lower generation probabilities.

On this clone: Its antigen target is currently unknown. The junction departs from germline at one end; a sequencing error may be responsible.

The method behind the library was the immunoSEQ multiplex PCR assay. For the multiplex PCR, a mixture combining 60 forward primers for TCR Vbeta segments and 13 reverse primers for TCR Jbeta segments was used. The CDR3 region of rearranged TCR beta genes was amplified from genomic DNA by a multiplex PCR assay. The Illumina HiSeq System was used to sequence the amplified TCR beta libraries as 87-base-pair reads. As for the authors' bioinformatics: A later analysis tallied roughly 76 million unique TCR beta chains across the 640 or so repertoires, and approximately 11 million of those chains were shared by two or more donors. Raw reads were error-corrected and collapsed into unique sequences by a nearest-neighbor algorithm in which closely related sequences were merged to remove PCR and sequencing errors. Alignment of CDR3 sequences to IMGT reference sequences was used to assign V, D and J gene segments. For a sequence to be retained, a match of at least six nucleotides was required to both a V gene segment and a J gene segment. A rearrangement was called productive if the CDR3 had no stop codons and remained in frame with V and J, and every other rearrangement was called non-productive. Following IMGT convention, CDR3 was defined as the stretch from the second conserved V-encoded cysteine up to the conserved J-encoded phenylalanine. The earlier analysis of some 540 of the donors excluded any sequence lacking an unambiguous match to a single V gene segment. In an earlier analysis of some 590 of the donors, V segments were called functional above 56.7% productive rearrangements and were called segregating when the between-donor standard deviation exceeded 5%. To diagnose cytomegalovirus status from the catalog of TCR beta chain sequences, a statistical classification framework was built. In a later analysis, V and J genes were assigned by comparing TCR nucleotide sequences against IMGT/GENE-DB human TR gene sequences. The TCRdist pipeline was used in a later analysis to assign CDR3 sequences and most-parsimonious VDJ recombination scenarios. A later analysis defined each TCR beta chain by its CDR3 amino acid sequence plus V-gene family, and excluded reads lacking a unique V-gene family. To address suspected cross-contamination and a sequencing artifact, a later analysis removed around 590 highly shared, low-generation-probability nucleotide sequences. For each public chain, a later analysis derived a clonal expansion index from normalized ranks of inferred template counts within each repertoire. Generation probabilities in a later analysis came from a VDJ recombination model fitted to out-of-frame rearrangements, and those results were checked against IGoR. In a later analysis, hypergeometric tests were used to score TCR-TCR, TCR-HLA and TCR-CMV co-occurrence, with a repertoire-size bias correction applied to TCR pairs. In a later analysis, false discovery rates were estimated by permuting HLA or CMV assignments 20 times. In a later analysis, co-occurring TCRs were grouped with DBSCAN, and TCRdist sequence similarity was added when clustering was performed within HLA-allele-positive subsets. Repertoires with fewer than 30,000 or more than 120,000 public chains were left out of co-occurrence clustering, as were four to six repertoires with anomalous nucleotide sharing. TCRdb re-hosts the immuneACCESS table, in-frame sequences only. Its copies lack some clones; in the studies checked, an unresolved V gene accounts for under half of them, and the cause for the rest is not known. V and J calls and clone size follow that table, whereas D and trimming were derived from the DNA. This sample gives about 85,000 clones in total; about four fifths of them show up just once. Roughly 32% of the sample rests with the top ten.

The CDR1 and CDR2 encoded by the germline V gene (reference sequence) are MNHNY and SVGAGI. The CDR3, cysteine through phenylalanine, is 11 amino acids long. Of the read, only the CDR3 DNA is kept; its 33 bases are in frame from base 1. The sequence joins TRBV6-6 to TRBJ2-7, with 10 junctional bases fitting TRBD2. Sequencing used PBMCs. This TCR derives from a man aged 50-59 years in good health and CMV-seropositive. The sequenced DNA is TGCAGAGCGGGGGGGTTCTACGAGCAGTACTTC. Translated, it reads CRAGGFYEQYF.